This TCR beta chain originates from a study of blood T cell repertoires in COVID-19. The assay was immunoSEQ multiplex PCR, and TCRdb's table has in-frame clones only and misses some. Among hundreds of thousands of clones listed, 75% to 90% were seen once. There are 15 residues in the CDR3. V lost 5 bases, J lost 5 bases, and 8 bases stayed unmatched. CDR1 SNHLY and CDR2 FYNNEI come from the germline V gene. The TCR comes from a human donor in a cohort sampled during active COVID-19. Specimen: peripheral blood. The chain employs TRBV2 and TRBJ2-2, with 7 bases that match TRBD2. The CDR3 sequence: CASSREGTPTGELFF. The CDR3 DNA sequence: TGTGCCAGCAGTAGGGAGGGGACCCCGACCGGGGAGCTGTTTTTT. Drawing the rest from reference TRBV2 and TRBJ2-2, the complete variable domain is EPEVTQTPSHQVTQMGQEVILRCVPISNHLYFYWYRQILGQKVEFLVSFYNNEISEKSEIFDDQFSVERPDGSNFTLKIRSTKLEDSAMYFCASSREGTPTGELFFGEGSRLTVL.